This T cell receptor beta chain was obtained from a study of metastatic and nonmetastatic thyroid tumors. Whole-study context: It was across blood and tumor or nodule tissue from malignant and benign thyroid patients that repertoires were compared. Points from the study as a whole: Benign nodules were reported to have significantly lower TCR beta diversity than malignant thyroid tumors, in blood and tumor.

This clone appeared a few times. No antigen is known for it. Given the absence of the conserved phenylalanine or tryptophan at the CDR3 end, a read error is likely. No patient received treatment before thyroid surgery. CDR1 and CDR2 from the germline V gene are ENHRY and SYGVKD. This CDR3 has 15 residues. Losses at the gene ends were 3 bases for V and 4 bases for J; bases not matched to a gene: 6. TCRdb re-called the PCR reads via MiXCR. The repertoire holds about 36,000 clones, with around 21% as singletons. V and J are TRBV10-3 and TRBJ2-1; 7 nucleotides align to TRBD1. The source is a female donor with papillary thyroid cancer or a benign thyroid nodule (not recorded which). Some clones in this sample may be carry-over from other donors' samples. The sample consisted of blood. DNA for the CDR3: TGTGCCATCAGTGATTCACAGGGGTCATACAATGAGCAGTTCTTG. As protein: CAISDSQGSYNEQFL.